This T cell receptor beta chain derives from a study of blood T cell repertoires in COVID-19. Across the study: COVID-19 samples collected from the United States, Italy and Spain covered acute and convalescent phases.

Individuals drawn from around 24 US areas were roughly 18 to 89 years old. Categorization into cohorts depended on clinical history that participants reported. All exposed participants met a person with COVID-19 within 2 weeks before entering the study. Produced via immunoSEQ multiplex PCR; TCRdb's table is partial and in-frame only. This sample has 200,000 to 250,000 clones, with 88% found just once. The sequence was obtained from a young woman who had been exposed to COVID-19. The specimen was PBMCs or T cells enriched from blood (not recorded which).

This chain's CDR3 is CASSPSGLAGRETQYF. The CDR3 DNA sequence: TGTGCCAGCAGCCCATCGGGACTAGCGGGAAGAGAGACCCAGTACTTC. V usage is TRBV28 and J usage is TRBJ2-5; TRBD2 agrees at 13 bases. The CDR3 length is 16 residues. Germline-derived CDR1 and CDR2 are MDHEN and SYDVKM. J lost 4 bases, V lost 6 bases, and 8 bases had no gene match.